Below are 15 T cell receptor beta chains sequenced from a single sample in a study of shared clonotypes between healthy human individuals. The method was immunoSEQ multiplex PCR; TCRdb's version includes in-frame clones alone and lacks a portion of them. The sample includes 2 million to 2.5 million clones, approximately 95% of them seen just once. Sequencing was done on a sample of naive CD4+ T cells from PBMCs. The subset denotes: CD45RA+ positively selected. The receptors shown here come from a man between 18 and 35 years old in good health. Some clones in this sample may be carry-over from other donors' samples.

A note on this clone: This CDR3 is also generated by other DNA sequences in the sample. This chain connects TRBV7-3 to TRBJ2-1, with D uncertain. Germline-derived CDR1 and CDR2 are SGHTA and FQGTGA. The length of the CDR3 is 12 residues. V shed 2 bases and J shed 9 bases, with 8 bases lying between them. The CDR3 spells CASSLEASEQFF. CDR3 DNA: TGTGCCAGCAGCTTAGAAGCGAGTGAGCAGTTCTTC. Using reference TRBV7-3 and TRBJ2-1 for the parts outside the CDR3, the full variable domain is GAGVSQTPSNKVTEKGKYVELRCDPISGHTALYWYRQSLGQGPEFLIYFQGTGAADDSGLPNDRFFAVRPEGSVSTLKIQRTERGDSAVYLCASSLEASEQFFGPGTRLTVL.

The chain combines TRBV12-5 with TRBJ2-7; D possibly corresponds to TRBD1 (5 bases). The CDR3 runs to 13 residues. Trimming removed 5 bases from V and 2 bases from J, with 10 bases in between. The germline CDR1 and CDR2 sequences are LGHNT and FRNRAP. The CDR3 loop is CASGTRQTYEQYF. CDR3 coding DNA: TGTGCTAGTGGTACACGACAGACCTACGAGCAGTACTTC.

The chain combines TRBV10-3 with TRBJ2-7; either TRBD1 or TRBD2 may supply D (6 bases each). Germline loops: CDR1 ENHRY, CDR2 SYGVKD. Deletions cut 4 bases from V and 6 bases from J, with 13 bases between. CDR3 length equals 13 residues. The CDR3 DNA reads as TGTGCCATCAGTGTCGAACCGGGGGCCGAGCAGTACTTC. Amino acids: CAISVEPGAEQYF.

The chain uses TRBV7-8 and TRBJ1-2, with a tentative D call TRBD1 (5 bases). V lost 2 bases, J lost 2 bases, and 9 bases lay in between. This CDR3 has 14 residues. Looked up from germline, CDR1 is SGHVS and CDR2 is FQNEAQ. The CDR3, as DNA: TGTGCCAGCAGCTTATCGGGGGTCAACTATGGCTACACCTTC. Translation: CASSLSGVNYGYTF.

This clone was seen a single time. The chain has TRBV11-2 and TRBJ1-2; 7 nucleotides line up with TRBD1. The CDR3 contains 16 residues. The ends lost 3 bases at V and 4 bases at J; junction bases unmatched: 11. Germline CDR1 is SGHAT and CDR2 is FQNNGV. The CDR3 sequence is CASSFDRDRLPYGYTF. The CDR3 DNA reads TGTGCCAGCAGCTTCGACCGGGACAGACTACCCTATGGCTACACCTTC.

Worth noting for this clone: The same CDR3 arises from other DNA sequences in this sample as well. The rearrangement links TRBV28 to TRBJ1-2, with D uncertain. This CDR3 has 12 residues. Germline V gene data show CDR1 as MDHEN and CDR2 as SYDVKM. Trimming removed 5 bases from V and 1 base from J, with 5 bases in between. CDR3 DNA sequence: TGTGCCAGCAGTCGAGGTAACTATGGCTACACCTTC. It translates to CASSRGNYGYTF.

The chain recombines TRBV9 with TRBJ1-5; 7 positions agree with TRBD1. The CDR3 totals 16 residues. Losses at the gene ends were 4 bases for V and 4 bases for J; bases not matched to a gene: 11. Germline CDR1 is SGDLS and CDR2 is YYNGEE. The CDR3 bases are TGTGCCAGCAGCCCCGACGACGGACAGGCGAATCAGCCCCAGCATTTT. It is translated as CASSPDDGQANQPQHF.

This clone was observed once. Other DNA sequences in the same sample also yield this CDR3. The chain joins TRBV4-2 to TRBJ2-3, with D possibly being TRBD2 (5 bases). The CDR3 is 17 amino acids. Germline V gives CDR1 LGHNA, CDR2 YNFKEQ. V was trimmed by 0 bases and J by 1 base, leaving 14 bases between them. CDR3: CASSQDPAGGRTDTQYF. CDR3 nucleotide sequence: TGTGCCAGCAGCCAAGATCCGGCGGGTGGCCGCACAGATACGCAGTATTTT.

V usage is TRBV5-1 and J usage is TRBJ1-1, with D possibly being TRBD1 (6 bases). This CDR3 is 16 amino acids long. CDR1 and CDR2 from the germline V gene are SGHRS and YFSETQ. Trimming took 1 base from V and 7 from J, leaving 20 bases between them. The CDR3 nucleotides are TGCGCCAGCAGCTTGAACGCAGGGGCGTCAAATGGTGAAGCTTTCTTT. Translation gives CASSLNAGASNGEAFF.

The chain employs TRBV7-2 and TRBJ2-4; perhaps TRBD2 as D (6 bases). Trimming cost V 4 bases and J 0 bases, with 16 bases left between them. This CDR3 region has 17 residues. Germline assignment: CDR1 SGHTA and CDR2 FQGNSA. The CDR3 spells CASSSRLPGLAKNIQYF. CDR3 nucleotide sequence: TGTGCCAGCAGCTCACGATTGCCGGGACTAGCCAAAAACATTCAGTACTTC.

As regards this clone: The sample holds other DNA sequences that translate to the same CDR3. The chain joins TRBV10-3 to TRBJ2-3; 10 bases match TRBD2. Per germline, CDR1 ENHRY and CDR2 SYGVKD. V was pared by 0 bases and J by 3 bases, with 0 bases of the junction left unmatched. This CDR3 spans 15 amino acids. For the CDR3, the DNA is TGTGCCATCAGTGAGTCTAGCGGGGGGACAGATACGCAGTATTTT. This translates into CAISESSGGTDTQYF.

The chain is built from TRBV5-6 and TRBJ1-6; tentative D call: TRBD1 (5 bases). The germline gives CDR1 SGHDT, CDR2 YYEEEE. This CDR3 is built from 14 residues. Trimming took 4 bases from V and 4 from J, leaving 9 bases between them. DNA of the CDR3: TGTGCCAGCAGCCTAGGGACTTATAATTCACCCCTCCACTTT. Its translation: CASSLGTYNSPLHF.

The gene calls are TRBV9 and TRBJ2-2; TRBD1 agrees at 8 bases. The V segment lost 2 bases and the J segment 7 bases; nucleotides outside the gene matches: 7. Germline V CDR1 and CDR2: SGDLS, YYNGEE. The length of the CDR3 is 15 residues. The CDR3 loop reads CASSVSQGAGGELFF. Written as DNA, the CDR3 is TGTGCCAGCAGCGTTAGTCAGGGGGCGGGCGGGGAGCTGTTTTTT.

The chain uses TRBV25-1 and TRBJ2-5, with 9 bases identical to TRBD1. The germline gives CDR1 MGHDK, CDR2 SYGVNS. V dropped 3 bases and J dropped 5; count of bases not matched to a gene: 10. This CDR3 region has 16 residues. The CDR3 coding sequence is TGTGCCAGCAGTGAGTTTTTGGACAGGGGAAGGGAGACCCAGTACTTC. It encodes CASSEFLDRGRETQYF.

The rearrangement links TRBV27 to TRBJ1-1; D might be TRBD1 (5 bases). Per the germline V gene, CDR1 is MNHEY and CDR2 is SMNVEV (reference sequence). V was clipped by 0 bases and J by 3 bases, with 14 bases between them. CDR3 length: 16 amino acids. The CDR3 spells CASSLSWGRGYTEAFF. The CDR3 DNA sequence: TGTGCCAGCAGTTTATCTTGGGGGAGAGGTTACACTGAAGCTTTCTTT.